This TCR beta chain stems from a study of shared clonotypes between healthy human individuals. An even split of each subset's genomic DNA across several immunoSEQ plates was performed. TCRdb's copy holds only in-frame clones and misses some; the assay was immunoSEQ multiplex PCR. Counted here are over 800,000 clones, around 93% occurring once; the ten biggest clones make up about 24%. CD45RO-negative cells were positively selected for CCR7, leaving out terminally differentiated effector memory CD45RA+ cells. There were only Caucasian adults among the donors, and all lived in Nashville, Tennessee. As regards this clone: The antigen is undetermined.

General study points: Represented diversity (both genetic and exposure-history) was limited by the small number of donors.

The CDR3 has 13 residues. The V end lost 3 bases, the J end lost 3 bases, and 9 bases lay between the germline ends. The germline CDR1 and CDR2 sequences are WSHSY and SAAADI. This TCR was recovered from a man aged 25-45 years in good health. This chain connects TRBV10-2 to TRBJ2-7; D gene uncertain. The sequenced sample was naive CD8+ T cells sorted from blood. The CDR3 DNA reads as TGCGCCAGCAGTGAAGGCACCCGCTACGAGCAGTACTTC. This encodes CASSEGTRYEQYF.